A single sample gave rise to the 22 T cell receptor beta chains below, sequenced in a study of OX40 agonist ivuxolimab in advanced cancers. Sequencing was performed with immunoSEQ multiplex PCR; in TCRdb, only in-frame clones are kept and a portion is missing. The sample contains about 23,000 clones, roughly 79% of which appear only once. The specimen was CD4+ or CD8+ T cells sorted from blood, collected in a trial of the OX40 agonist ivuxolimab. The origin of the receptors is an adult with an advanced solid tumor such as melanoma, head and neck, liver or kidney cancer.

The V call is TRBV7-9, the J call TRBJ2-7; 13 nucleotides align to TRBD2. Trimming at V came to 6 bases and at J to 0 bases, leaving 8 bases not matched to a gene. CDR3 length: 17 residues. Germline-derived CDR1 and CDR2 are SEHNR and FQNEAQ (reference sequence). The CDR3 DNA reads TGTGCCAGCAGGCCAACTAGCGGGAGGGCCAGCTCCTACGAGCAGTACTTC. Translated: CASRPTSGRASSYEQYF.

The chain has TRBV7-2 and TRBJ2-3; 7 nucleotides align to TRBD1. Germline lookup yields CDR1 SGHTA and CDR2 FQGNSA. The CDR3 runs 13 residues. The ends lost 5 bases at V and 6 bases at J; junction bases unmatched: 5. The CDR3 reads CASSPTGPDTQYF. The CDR3 DNA sequence: TGTGCCAGCAGCCCGACAGGGCCGGATACGCAGTATTTT.

The chain recombines TRBV11-2 with TRBJ2-3; tentatively, D is TRBD1 (6 bases). Germline V gives CDR1 SGHAT, CDR2 FQNNGV. This CDR3 has 16 residues. V was trimmed by 4 bases and J by 4 bases, leaving 18 bases between them. CDR3 sequence reads: CASSSLGHRASDTQYF. The CDR3 region has the DNA TGTGCCAGCAGCTCTTTGGGACATAGGGCTTCAGATACGCAGTATTTT.

The chain combines TRBV5-4 with TRBJ1-2; D is possibly TRBD1 (5 bases). With 3 bases removed from V and 4 bases from J, the gap between germline ends came to 16 bases. CDR3 size: 15 residues. Germline values: CDR1 SGHNT, CDR2 YYREEE (reference sequence). The CDR3 DNA reads TGTGCCAGCAGCTGGGGGGGAGACAGTTTCTATGGCTACACCTTC. Translating gives CASSWGGDSFYGYTF.

V usage is TRBV7-9 and J usage is TRBJ2-1; D ambiguous. This CDR3 comprises 12 residues. CDR1 and CDR2 from the germline V gene are SEHNR and FQNEAQ (reference sequence). V was cut by 7 bases and J by 7 bases, with 11 bases left in between. The CDR3: CASTPLGNEQFF. CDR3 nucleotides: TGTGCCAGCACCCCACTCGGGAATGAGCAGTTCTTC.

The V and J genes are TRBV7-2 and TRBJ2-5; no firm D call. V gave up 1 base and J gave up 1 base, with 7 bases separating them. CDR1 is SGHTA and CDR2 is FQGNSA in the germline V gene. The CDR3 spans 14 residues. CDR3 sequence (DNA): TGTGCCAGCAGCTTAGAATACAGCCAAGAGACCCAGTACTTC. Its translation: CASSLEYSQETQYF.

The CDR3 DNA is TGTGCCAGCAGCTCGGAGATACCGGGACTAGCGGGGGCTGAAGAGCAGTACTTC. Translating it yields CASSSEIPGLAGAEEQYF. The rearrangement links TRBV5-4 to TRBJ2-7; 14 nucleotides match TRBD2. Germline values: CDR1 SGHNT, CDR2 YYREEE (reference sequence). The V gene end was trimmed by 3 bases and the J gene end by 7 bases; junction bases not matched to a gene: 15. The CDR3 totals 18 residues.

The chain recombines TRBV28 with TRBJ1-2, with D unresolved. The CDR3 has 13 amino acids. Germline V CDR1 and CDR2: MDHEN, SYDVKM. V dropped 4 bases and J dropped 5 bases, with 11 bases sitting between them. The CDR3 DNA reads as TGTGCCAGCAGTTCGATAGCGATTTATGGCTACACCTTC. It specifies CASSSIAIYGYTF.

The gene calls are TRBV7-2 and TRBJ1-2; D is ambiguous. Trimming removed 5 bases at V and 4 bases at J, with 14 bases between. In germline, CDR1 is SGHTA, CDR2 FQGNSA. The CDR3 length is 14 residues. Written as DNA, the CDR3 is TGTGCCAGCAGCCCCCGGGAGTCGAGCTATGGCTACACCTTC. Its translation is CASSPRESSYGYTF.

V usage is TRBV11-2 and J usage is TRBJ1-1, with a possible D match to TRBD1 (6 bases). The germline V and J ends were trimmed by 1 base and 5 bases, with 20 bases remaining between them. This CDR3 contains 17 residues. The germline gives CDR1 SGHAT, CDR2 FQNNGV. CDR3: CASSLGGGRTAGTEAFF. The CDR3 region has the DNA TGTGCCAGCAGCTTAGGGGGGGGGAGGACAGCGGGAACTGAAGCTTTCTTT.

CDR3 DNA: TGTGCCAGCAGTCTCAGCCGAGCGAACACCGGGGAGCTGTTTTTT. Residues: CASSLSRANTGELFF. The chain combines TRBV27 with TRBJ2-2, with D hard to call. The CDR3 has 15 amino acids. CDR1 and CDR2 (germline): MNHEY, SMNVEV (reference sequence). Trimming left V 5 bases short and J 0 bases short, with 10 bases between.

This clone was seen more than once but under ten times. V usage is TRBV9 and J usage is TRBJ1-1; D is unclear. Germline V lookup: CDR1 SGDLS, CDR2 YYNGEE. CDR3 length: 13 residues. The V and J ends lost 4 bases and 4 bases respectively, with 11 bases between them. CDR3 protein: CASSPQAGTEAFF. Here the CDR3 DNA reads TGTGCCAGCAGCCCCCAAGCGGGCACTGAAGCTTTCTTT.

The rearrangement uses TRBV6-4 and TRBJ1-5, with D uncertain. CDR1 MRHNA and CDR2 SNTAGT come from the germline V gene. The CDR3 runs to 13 residues. Trimming removed 5 bases at V and 5 bases at J, with 10 bases between. CDR3 sequence reads: CASSLEEDQPQHF. The CDR3, as DNA: TGTGCCAGCAGTCTCGAAGAGGATCAGCCCCAGCATTTT.

This clone occurred a few times. The DNA of the CDR3 is TGTGCCAGCAGCTCGTCGGGGCGGGGGAACACCGGGGAGCTGTTTTTT. Translation: CASSSSGRGNTGELFF. The chain carries TRBV7-9 and TRBJ2-2; possibly TRBD2 for D (6 bases). CDR1 and CDR2 (germline): SEHNR, FQNEAQ (reference sequence). The CDR3 is 16 amino acids. Trimming left V 4 bases short and J 1 base short, with 13 bases between.

This clone was found once. J is TRBJ2-3 and V is TRBV10-3; tentatively, D is TRBD2 (6 bases). With 3 bases removed from V and 4 bases from J, the gap between germline ends came to 11 bases. Germline values: CDR1 ENHRY, CDR2 SYGVKD. The CDR3 is made up of 14 amino acids. The CDR3 spells CAISEPRDPDTQYF. The CDR3 DNA reads TGTGCCATCAGTGAACCGCGGGACCCAGATACGCAGTATTTT.

The chain is built from TRBV7-8 and TRBJ1-5, with D unclear. V dropped 1 base and J dropped 4 bases, with 11 bases sitting between them. This CDR3 contains 15 residues. The germline V gene has CDR1 SGHVS and CDR2 FQNEAQ. For the CDR3, the DNA is TGTGCCAGCAGCTTAGATCACAACCTTAATCAGCCCCAGCATTTT. This gives the protein CASSLDHNLNQPQHF.

This clone appeared a single time. The chain recombines TRBV10-3 with TRBJ2-3, with a tentative D call TRBD2 (5 bases). The CDR3 covers 13 residues. Trimming removed 7 bases at V and 3 bases at J, with 11 bases between. Germline V CDR1 and CDR2: ENHRY, SYGVKD. The CDR3 spells CAINQLETDTQYF. The CDR3 DNA follows: TGTGCCATCAACCAACTAGAGACAGATACGCAGTATTTT.

The V and J genes are TRBV2 and TRBJ1-4, with D perhaps matching TRBD1 (6 bases). This CDR3 spans 16 amino acids. Trimming took off 6 bases at V and 0 bases at J, with 14 bases between the two ends. CDR1 SNHLY and CDR2 FYNNEI come from the germline V gene. CDR3 region: CASRRTELATNEKLFF. CDR3 coding DNA: TGTGCCAGCAGACGGACAGAACTTGCAACTAATGAAAAACTGTTTTTT.

This clone appeared a single time. V and J are TRBV5-4 and TRBJ1-2; 9 bases match TRBD1. V lost 2 bases to trimming and J lost 6 bases; unmatched junction nucleotides: 2. Germline CDR1 SGHNT, CDR2 YYREEE (reference sequence). The CDR3 runs 13 residues. The CDR3 spells CASSLQGADGYTF. CDR3 bases: TGTGCCAGCAGCTTACAGGGGGCGGATGGCTACACCTTC.

Only a few counts were recorded for this clone. The chain carries TRBV30 and TRBJ1-1, with 11 bases that match TRBD1. CDR1 and CDR2 from the germline V gene are GTSNPN and SVGIG (reference sequence). V was clipped by 1 base and J by 6 bases; unmatched bases: 10. The CDR3 is 16 residues long. DNA of the CDR3: TGTGCCTGGAGTGCGGGGACAGGGGGTGGTATATCTGAAGCTTTCTTT. Protein sequence: CAWSAGTGGGISEAFF.

This chain connects TRBV5-6 to TRBJ1-4; D call uncertain. Germline V gives CDR1 SGHDT, CDR2 YYEEEE. V was shortened by 2 bases and J by 4 bases, with 12 bases between the two germline ends. The CDR3 extends over 15 amino acids. CDR3 in amino acids: CASSLYGILNEKLFF. The CDR3 DNA is TGTGCCAGCAGCTTATATGGGATCCTTAATGAAAAACTGTTTTTT.

The chain uses TRBV6-6 and TRBJ1-5, with 8 positions matching TRBD1. The CDR3 spans 15 residues. Germline assignment: CDR1 MNHNY and CDR2 SVGAGI (reference sequence). The CDR3 here is CAAAPLQGAFQPQHF. CDR3 nucleotides: TGTGCAGCAGCCCCCTTGCAGGGGGCCTTTCAGCCCCAGCATTTT.